This T cell receptor (beta chain) was profiled in a study of beta chain features in type 1 diabetes. Broader study findings: It was possible that PCR favored shorter templates, equally so in patients and controls.

This CDR3 comprises 13 residues. Germline-derived CDR1 and CDR2 are MDHEN and SYDVKM. The J segment lost 3 bases and the V segment lost 10 bases, leaving 7 bases of the junction unmatched. This clone was recorded at least ten times. Its antigen is as yet unknown. Of the isolated RNA, all was reverse transcribed, and so the sequenced material was expressed TCRB transcripts. TCRdb's table, derived via immunoSEQ multiplex PCR, lists solely in-frame clones and lacks some. Of some 150,000 clones listed, 6.9% are singletons. Sequencing was done on a sample of central memory CD4+ T cells from blood. The rearrangement links TRBV28 to TRBJ2-7; 9 bases fit TRBD2. This TCR came from a woman aged 30 to 39 in good health. CDR3: CANSAGGRYEQYF. CDR3 sequence (DNA): TGTGCCAACTCAGCGGGAGGACGCTACGAGCAGTACTTC.